This T cell receptor beta chain was documented in a study of response to subunit inactivated influenza vaccine. The table lists this clonotype with many counts. Its antigen is unknown. TCRdb re-analysed the RT-PCR reads in MiXCR, keeping a single row per CDR3 protein. The sample lists 530,000 or so distinct CDR3 sequences; around 13% were seen once. Findings of the study overall: With each seasonal influenza vaccination, the authors suggested, few new T cells are recruited.

Germline V gives CDR1 DFQATT, CDR2 SNEGSKA (reference sequence). The length of the CDR3 is 14 residues. Trimming removed 1 base at V and 0 bases at J, with 10 bases between. The TCR was taken from a man aged 50 or older who received an inactivated influenza vaccine. V is TRBV20-1 and J is TRBJ2-7; no clear D. Source: PBMCs from blood, taken roughly 12 days after vaccination. The chain's CDR3 is CSARVPWGSYEQYF. Written as DNA, the CDR3 is TGCAGTGCTAGAGTTCCTTGGGGCTCCTACGAGCAGTACTTC.